A selection of T cell receptor beta chains follows, all from one sample in a study of cytomegalovirus exposure and HLA in healthy donors. Here immunoSEQ multiplex PCR was the method, and the copy in TCRdb shows in-frame clones only, minus some. The top ten clones hold more than 1% of a sample with about 220,000 clones, 75% to 95% of them seen once. The specimen was PBMCs. These TCRs come from a woman younger than 35 in good health and CMV-seronegative. Each CDR3 is given with its conserved first and last residue. A D gene is named only where the DNA matches it firmly.

cdr3_length: 15
v_call: TRBV7-2
d_call: NA
cdr3_aa: CASSSRSGQNYGYTF

cdr3_length: 14
v_call: TRBV4-1
d_call: TRBD2
cdr3_aa: CASSLLAMVETQYF

cdr3_length: 17
v_call: TRBV9
d_call: TRBD1
cdr3_aa: CASSPKGTGGPAGELFF

cdr3_length: 15
v_call: TRBV6-1
d_call: TRBD2
cdr3_aa: CASRSTSGGGDTQYF

cdr3_length: 14
v_call: TRBV5-1
d_call: NA
cdr3_aa: CASSELQGIETQYF

cdr3_length: 13
v_call: TRBV19
d_call: NA
cdr3_aa: CASSKAGGYEQYF

cdr3_length: 13
v_call: TRBV29-1
d_call: NA
cdr3_aa: CSVEEAVNWGYTF

cdr3_length: 15
v_call: TRBV28
d_call: NA
cdr3_aa: CASRNQGGAQETQYF

cdr3_length: 15
v_call: TRBV27
d_call: NA
cdr3_aa: CASSLSMLAPGEQYF

cdr3_length: 15
v_call: TRBV19
d_call: NA
cdr3_aa: CASSKQTSGANVLTF

cdr3_length: 16
v_call: TRBV27
d_call: TRBD1
cdr3_aa: CASSLIPGTGSYEQYF

cdr3_length: 10
v_call: TRBV20-1
d_call: NA
cdr3_aa: CSARQDTQYF

cdr3_length: 15
v_call: TRBV19
d_call: TRBD1
cdr3_aa: CATGDSRHSNQPQHF

cdr3_length: 16
v_call: TRBV7-9
d_call: TRBD1
cdr3_aa: CASSPRQGMDVYEQYF

cdr3_length: 13
v_call: TRBV7-9
d_call: TRBD1
cdr3_aa: CASRGQGNYEQYF

cdr3_length: 17
v_call: TRBV11-2
d_call: NA
cdr3_aa: CASSLAFADRNNSPLHF

cdr3_length: 14
v_call: TRBV5-1
d_call: TRBD1
cdr3_aa: CASSRGQRNTEAFF

cdr3_length: 16
v_call: TRBV27
d_call: TRBD1
cdr3_aa: CASSPRFGTANQPQHF

cdr3_length: 14
v_call: TRBV5-1
d_call: NA
cdr3_aa: CASSSDSYNSPLHF

cdr3_length: 12
v_call: TRBV6-6
d_call: NA
cdr3_aa: CASSSGPYEQYF

cdr3_length: 17
v_call: TRBV7-2
d_call: TRBD2
cdr3_aa: CASRRTSGSFYLETQYF

cdr3_length: 16
v_call: TRBV9
d_call: TRBD1
cdr3_aa: CASSVGGTGRGTMESF

cdr3_length: 14
v_call: TRBV2
d_call: NA
cdr3_aa: CASSVLKGGTEAFF

cdr3_length: 15
v_call: TRBV27
d_call: NA
cdr3_aa: CASSSSTQAYNEQFF

cdr3_length: 15
v_call: TRBV28
d_call: TRBD2
cdr3_aa: CASSLTSGRVNEQFF

cdr3_length: 13
v_call: TRBV30
d_call: NA
cdr3_aa: CAWSPRGSDTQYF

cdr3_length: 15
v_call: TRBV9
d_call: NA
cdr3_aa: CASSVIASAGGELFF

cdr3_length: 14
v_call: TRBV4-1
d_call: TRBD1
cdr3_aa: CASSQEGRGQGYTF

cdr3_length: 16
v_call: TRBV5-1
d_call: NA
cdr3_aa: CASSLRSAASYNEQFF

cdr3_length: 13
v_call: TRBV5-1
d_call: NA
cdr3_aa: CASSDTANYGYTF

cdr3_length: 17
v_call: TRBV11-2
d_call: NA
cdr3_aa: CASSLDSRGSGANVLTF

cdr3_length: 16
v_call: TRBV10-3
d_call: TRBD2
cdr3_aa: CATRLAGAPGANVLTF

cdr3_length: 14
v_call: TRBV5-1
d_call: NA
cdr3_aa: CASSLSGTNTEAFF